Here is one T cell receptor beta chain with its context. The target antigen is unknown. This entry belongs to a study of blood T cells in healthy people across ages. Study conclusions and caveats: Long-lived and aged donors differed, with more naive CD4+ cells and higher diversity in the long-lived.

V lost 4 bases, J lost 3 bases, and 19 bases lay in between. There are 16 residues in the CDR3. CDR1 is MNHEY and CDR2 is SVGAGI in the germline V gene. PCR was performed a second time for about 6 to 11 cycles using a sample-barcoded 5' primer and a J-beta primer mix. TCRdb re-derived calls from the 5' RACE reads in MiXCR, one entry per CDR3 protein. The sample yields around 1.7 million distinct CDR3 sequences, roughly 28% seen once. Sequenced material: blood. This chain links TRBV6-5 with TRBJ2-7; D is perhaps TRBD1 or TRBD2 (5 bases each). This sequence originates from a woman in her 30s in good health. The CDR3 coding sequence is TGTGCCAGCAGTTCACGAGGGGTAGCTGGCAGCTACGAGCAGTACTTC. Translated, it gives CASSSRGVAGSYEQYF.